The sample holds one count of the clone carrying this T cell receptor beta chain. This entry comes from a study of blood T cell repertoires in COVID-19. This CDR3 region has 14 residues. V lost 6 bases to trimming and J lost 0 bases; unmatched junction nucleotides: 3. Germline assignment: CDR1 SNHLY and CDR2 FYNNEI. Repertoires were generated with immunoSEQ multiplex PCR, while TCRdb's copy carries only in-frame clones and drops some. Among under 300,000 clones listed, around 82% were seen once. This receptor was obtained from a woman between 50 and 59 years old who had recovered from COVID-19. This rearrangement joins TRBV2 to TRBJ2-3, with TRBD2 matching 7 bases. The sample taken for sequencing was peripheral blood. The CDR3 region is CASRRGGSTDTQYF. CDR3 bases: TGTGCCAGCAGGCGGGGAGGGAGCACAGATACGCAGTATTTT.